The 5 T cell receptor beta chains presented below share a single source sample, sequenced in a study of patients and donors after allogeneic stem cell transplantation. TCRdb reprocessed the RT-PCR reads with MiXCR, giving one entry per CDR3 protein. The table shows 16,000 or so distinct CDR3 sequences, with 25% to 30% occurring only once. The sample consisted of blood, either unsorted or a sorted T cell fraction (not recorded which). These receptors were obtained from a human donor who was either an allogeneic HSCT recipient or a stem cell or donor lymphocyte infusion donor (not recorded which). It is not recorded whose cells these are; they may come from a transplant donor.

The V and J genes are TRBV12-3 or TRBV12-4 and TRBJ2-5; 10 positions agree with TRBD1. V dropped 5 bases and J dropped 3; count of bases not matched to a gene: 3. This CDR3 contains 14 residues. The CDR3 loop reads CASSMTGGKETQYF. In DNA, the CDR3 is TGTGCCAGCAGTATGACAGGGGGCAAAGAGACCCAGTACTTC.

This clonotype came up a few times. The CDR3, as DNA: TGTGCCAGCAACCGAGGTGCAACTAATGAAAAACTGTTTTTT. This gives the protein CASNRGATNEKLFF. The chain is built from TRBV3-1 and TRBJ1-4; the D is unclear. CDR3 length: 14 amino acids. CDR1 and CDR2 (germline): LGHDT, YNNKEL (reference sequence). Deletions cut 7 bases from V and 0 bases from J, with 9 bases between.

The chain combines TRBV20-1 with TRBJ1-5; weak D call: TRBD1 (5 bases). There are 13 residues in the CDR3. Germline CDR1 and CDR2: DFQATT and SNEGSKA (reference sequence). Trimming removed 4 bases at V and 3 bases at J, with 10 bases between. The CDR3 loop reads CSAKRGTNQPQHF. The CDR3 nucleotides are TGCAGTGCTAAAAGGGGCACCAATCAGCCCCAGCATTTT.

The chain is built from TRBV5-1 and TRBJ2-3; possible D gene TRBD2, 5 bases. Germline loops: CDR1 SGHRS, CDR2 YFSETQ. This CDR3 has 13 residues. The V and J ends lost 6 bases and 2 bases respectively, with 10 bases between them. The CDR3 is CASTDFLTDTQYF. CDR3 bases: TGCGCCAGCACGGACTTCCTCACAGATACGCAGTATTTT.

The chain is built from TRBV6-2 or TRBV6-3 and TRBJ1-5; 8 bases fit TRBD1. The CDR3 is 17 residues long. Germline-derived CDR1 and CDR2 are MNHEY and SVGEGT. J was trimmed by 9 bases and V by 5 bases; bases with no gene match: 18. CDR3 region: CASSRHQTGTGLPPQHF. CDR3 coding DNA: TGTGCCAGCAGTCGTCACCAAACCGGGACAGGCCTGCCGCCCCAGCATTTT.